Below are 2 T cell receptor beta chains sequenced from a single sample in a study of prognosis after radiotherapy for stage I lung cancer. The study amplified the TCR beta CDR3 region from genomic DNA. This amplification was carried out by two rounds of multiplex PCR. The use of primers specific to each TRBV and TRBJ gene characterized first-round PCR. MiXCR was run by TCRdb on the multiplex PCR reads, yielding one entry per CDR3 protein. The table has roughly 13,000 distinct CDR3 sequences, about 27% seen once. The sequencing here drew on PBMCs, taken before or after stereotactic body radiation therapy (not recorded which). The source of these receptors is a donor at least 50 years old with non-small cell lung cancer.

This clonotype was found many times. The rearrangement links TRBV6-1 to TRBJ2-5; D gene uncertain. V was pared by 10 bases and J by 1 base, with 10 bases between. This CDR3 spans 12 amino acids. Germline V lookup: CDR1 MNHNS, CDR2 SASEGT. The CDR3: CATADRQETQYF. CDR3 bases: TGTGCCACCGCGGACCGCCAAGAGACCCAGTACTTC.

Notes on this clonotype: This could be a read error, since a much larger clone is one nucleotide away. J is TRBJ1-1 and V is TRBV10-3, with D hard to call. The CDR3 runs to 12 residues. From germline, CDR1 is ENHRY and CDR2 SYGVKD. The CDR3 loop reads CATGGLNTEALF. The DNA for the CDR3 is TGTGCCACCGGAGGGTTGAACACTGAAGCTTTATTT.